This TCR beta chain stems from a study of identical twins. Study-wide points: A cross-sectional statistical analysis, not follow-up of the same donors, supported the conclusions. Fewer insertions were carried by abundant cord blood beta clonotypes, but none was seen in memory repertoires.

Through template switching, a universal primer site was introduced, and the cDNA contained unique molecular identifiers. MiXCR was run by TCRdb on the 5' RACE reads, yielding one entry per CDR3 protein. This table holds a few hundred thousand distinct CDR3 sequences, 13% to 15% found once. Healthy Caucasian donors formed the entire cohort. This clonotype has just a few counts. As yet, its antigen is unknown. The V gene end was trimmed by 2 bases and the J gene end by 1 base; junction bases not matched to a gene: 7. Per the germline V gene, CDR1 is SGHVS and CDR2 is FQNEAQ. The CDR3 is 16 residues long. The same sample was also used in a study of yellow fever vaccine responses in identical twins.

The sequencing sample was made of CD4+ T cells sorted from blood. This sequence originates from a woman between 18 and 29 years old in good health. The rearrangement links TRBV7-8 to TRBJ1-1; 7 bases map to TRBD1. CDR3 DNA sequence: TGTGCCAGCAGCTTAAGGGACAGAGGATCGAACACTGAAGCTTTCTTT. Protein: CASSLRDRGSNTEAFF.